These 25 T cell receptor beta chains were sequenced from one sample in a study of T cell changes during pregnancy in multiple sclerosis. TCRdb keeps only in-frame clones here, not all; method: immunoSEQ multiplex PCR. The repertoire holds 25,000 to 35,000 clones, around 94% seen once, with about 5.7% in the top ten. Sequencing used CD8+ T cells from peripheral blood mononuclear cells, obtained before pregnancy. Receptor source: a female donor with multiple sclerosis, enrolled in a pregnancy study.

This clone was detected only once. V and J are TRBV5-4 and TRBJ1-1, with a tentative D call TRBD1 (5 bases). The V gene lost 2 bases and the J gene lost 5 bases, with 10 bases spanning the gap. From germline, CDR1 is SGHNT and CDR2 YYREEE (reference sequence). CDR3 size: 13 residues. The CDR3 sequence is CASSLGRATEAFF. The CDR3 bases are TGTGCCAGCAGCTTAGGCAGGGCAACTGAAGCTTTCTTT.

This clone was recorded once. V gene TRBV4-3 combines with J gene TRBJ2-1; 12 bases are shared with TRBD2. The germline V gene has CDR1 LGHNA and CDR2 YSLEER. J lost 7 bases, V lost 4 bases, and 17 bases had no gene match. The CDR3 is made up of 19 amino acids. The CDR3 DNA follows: TGCGCCAGCAGCCGAGGGGTTTTGGCTAGCGGGGGGGCACGGAATGAGCAGTTCTTC. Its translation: CASSRGVLASGGARNEQFF.

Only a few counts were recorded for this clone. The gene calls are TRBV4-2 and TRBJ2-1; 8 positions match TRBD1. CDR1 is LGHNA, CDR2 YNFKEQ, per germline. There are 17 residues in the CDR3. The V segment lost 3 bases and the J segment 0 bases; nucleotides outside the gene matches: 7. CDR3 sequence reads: CASSQDRERSSYNEQFF. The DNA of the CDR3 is TGTGCCAGCAGCCAGGACAGGGAACGAAGCTCCTACAATGAGCAGTTCTTC.

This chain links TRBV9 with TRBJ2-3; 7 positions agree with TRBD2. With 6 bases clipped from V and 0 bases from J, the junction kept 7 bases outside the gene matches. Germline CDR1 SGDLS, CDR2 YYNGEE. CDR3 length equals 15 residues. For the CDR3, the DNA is TGTGCCAGCAACCCAGGGACTACTAGCACAGATACGCAGTATTTT. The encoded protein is CASNPGTTSTDTQYF.

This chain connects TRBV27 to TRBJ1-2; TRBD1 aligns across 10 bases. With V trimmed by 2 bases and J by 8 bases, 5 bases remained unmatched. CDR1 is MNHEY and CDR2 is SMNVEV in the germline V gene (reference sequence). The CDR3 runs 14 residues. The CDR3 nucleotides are TGTGCCAGCAGTTTAAGAGGGACAGGGGAAGGCTACACCTTC. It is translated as CASSLRGTGEGYTF.

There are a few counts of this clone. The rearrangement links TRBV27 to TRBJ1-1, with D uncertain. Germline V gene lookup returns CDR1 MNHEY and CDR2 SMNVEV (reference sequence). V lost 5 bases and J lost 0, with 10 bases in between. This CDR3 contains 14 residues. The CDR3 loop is CASSPLGLNTEAFF. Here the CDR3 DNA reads TGTGCCAGCAGTCCACTTGGGCTGAACACTGAAGCTTTCTTT.

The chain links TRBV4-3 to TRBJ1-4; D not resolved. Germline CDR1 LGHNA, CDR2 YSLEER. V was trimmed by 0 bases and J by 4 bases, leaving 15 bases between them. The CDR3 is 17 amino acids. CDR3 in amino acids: CASSQDTGGRRNEKLFF. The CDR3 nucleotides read TGCGCCAGCAGCCAAGATACTGGTGGCAGGCGTAATGAAAAACTGTTTTTT.

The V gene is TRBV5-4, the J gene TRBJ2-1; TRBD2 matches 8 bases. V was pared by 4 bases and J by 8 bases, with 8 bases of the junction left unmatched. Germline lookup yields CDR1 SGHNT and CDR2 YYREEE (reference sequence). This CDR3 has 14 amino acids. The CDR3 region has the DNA TGTGCCAGCAGCCCCCGGGGGGGCAAGGATGAGCAGTTCTTC. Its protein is CASSPRGGKDEQFF. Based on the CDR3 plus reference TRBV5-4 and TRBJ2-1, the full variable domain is ETGVTQSPTHLIKTRGQQVTLRCSSQSGHNTVSWYQQALGQGPQFIFQYYREEENGRGNFPPRFSGLQFPNYSSELNVNALELDDSALYLCASSPRGGKDEQFFGPGTRLTVL.

CDR3 in DNA: TGTGCCAGCCATGGGGCAGGACCTTACGAGCAGTACTTC. Translation gives CASHGAGPYEQYF. The chain couples TRBV25-1 to TRBJ2-7, with D perhaps matching TRBD1 (5 bases). V was clipped by 8 bases and J by 4 bases, with 15 bases between them. The CDR3 has 13 amino acids. Germline CDR1 and CDR2: MGHDK and SYGVNS.

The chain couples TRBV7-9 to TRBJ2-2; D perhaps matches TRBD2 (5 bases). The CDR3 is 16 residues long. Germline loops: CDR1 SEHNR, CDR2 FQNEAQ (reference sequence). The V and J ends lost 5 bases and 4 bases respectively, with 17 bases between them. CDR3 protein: CASSGRGSGATGELFF. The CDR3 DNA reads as TGTGCCAGCAGCGGAAGAGGGTCAGGCGCCACCGGGGAGCTGTTTTTT.

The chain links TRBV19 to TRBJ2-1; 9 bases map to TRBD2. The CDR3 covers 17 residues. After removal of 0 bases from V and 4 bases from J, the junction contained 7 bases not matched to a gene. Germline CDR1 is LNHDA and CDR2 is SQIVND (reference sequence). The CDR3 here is CASSIDPLRGGYNEQFF. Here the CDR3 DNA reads TGTGCCAGTAGTATAGACCCCTTGCGGGGGGGATACAATGAGCAGTTCTTC. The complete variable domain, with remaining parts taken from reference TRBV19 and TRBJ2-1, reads DGGITQSPKYLFRKEGQNVTLSCEQNLNHDAMYWYRQDPGQGLRLIYYSQIVNDFQKGDIAEGYSVSREKKESFPLTVTSAQKNPTAFYLCASSIDPLRGGYNEQFFGPGTRLTVL.

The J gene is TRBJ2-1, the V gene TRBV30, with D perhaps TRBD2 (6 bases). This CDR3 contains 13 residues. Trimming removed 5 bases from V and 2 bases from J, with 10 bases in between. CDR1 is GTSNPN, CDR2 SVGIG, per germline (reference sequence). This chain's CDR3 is CAWYAGPYNEQFF. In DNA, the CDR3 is TGTGCCTGGTACGCGGGACCCTACAATGAGCAGTTCTTC.

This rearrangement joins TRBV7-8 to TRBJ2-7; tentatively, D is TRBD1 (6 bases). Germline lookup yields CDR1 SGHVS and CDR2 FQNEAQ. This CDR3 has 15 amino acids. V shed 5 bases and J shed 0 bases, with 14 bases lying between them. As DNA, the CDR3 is TGTGCCAGCAGCGAAGAGACAGGTGGCTCCTACGAGCAGTACTTC. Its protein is CASSEETGGSYEQYF.

CDR3 sequence (DNA): TGCAGTGCTAGGACAGAAGAAAAACTGTTTTTT. Residues: CSARTEEKLFF. The chain is built from TRBV20-1 and TRBJ1-4; tentative D call: TRBD1 (5 bases). The ends were cut back, 3 bases at V and 8 bases at J, with 7 bases in the middle. This CDR3 has 11 amino acids. The V gene's germline CDR1 is DFQATT and CDR2 SNEGSKA (reference sequence).

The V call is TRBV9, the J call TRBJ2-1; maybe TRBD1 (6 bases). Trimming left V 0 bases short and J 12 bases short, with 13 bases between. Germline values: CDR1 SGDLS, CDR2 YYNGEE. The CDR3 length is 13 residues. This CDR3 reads CASSVDGQYVQFF. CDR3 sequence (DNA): TGTGCCAGCAGCGTAGACGGACAGTATGTGCAGTTCTTC.

The CDR3 loop reads CASSQETGEEKLFF. The DNA of the CDR3 is TGTGCCAGCTCACAGGAAACAGGGGAAGAAAAACTGTTTTTT. The chain carries TRBV18 and TRBJ1-4; 7 bases agree with TRBD1. Trimming took 4 bases from V and 8 from J; bases not matched to a gene: 7. The V gene's germline CDR1 is KGHSH and CDR2 LQKENI. The CDR3 consists of 14 residues.

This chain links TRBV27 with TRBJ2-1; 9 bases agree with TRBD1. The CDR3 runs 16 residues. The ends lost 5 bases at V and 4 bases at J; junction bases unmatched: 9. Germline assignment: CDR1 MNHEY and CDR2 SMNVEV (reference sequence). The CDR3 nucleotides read TGTGCCAGCAGTCTATTAGGGACAGGGCCTTACAATGAGCAGTTCTTC. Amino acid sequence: CASSLLGTGPYNEQFF.

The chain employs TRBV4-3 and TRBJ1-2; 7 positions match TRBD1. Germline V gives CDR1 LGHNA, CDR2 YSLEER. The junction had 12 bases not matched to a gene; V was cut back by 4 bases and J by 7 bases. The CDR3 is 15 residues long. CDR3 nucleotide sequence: TGCGCCAGCAGCCCCCTAGGGGCGGCAGGGGGTGGCTACACCTTC. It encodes CASSPLGAAGGGYTF.

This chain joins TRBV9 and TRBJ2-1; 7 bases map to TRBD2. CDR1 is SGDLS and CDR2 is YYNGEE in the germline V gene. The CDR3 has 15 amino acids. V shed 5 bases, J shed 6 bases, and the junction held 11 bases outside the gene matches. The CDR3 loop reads CASSGTDGEGNEQFF. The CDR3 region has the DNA TGTGCCAGCAGTGGGACGGACGGGGAGGGCAATGAGCAGTTCTTC.

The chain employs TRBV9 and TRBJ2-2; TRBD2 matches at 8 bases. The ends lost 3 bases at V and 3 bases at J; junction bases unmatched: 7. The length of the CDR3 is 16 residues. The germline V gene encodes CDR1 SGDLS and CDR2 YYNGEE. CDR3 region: CASSGGGLGYTGELFF. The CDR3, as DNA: TGTGCCAGCAGCGGGGGGGGACTAGGGTACACCGGGGAGCTGTTTTTT.

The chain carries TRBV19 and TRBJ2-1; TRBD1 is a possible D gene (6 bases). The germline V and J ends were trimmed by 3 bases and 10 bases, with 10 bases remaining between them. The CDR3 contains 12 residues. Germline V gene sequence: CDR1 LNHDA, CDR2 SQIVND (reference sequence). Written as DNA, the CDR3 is TGTGCCAGTAGTATGAGGACAGCCGAGCAGTTCTTC. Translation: CASSMRTAEQFF.

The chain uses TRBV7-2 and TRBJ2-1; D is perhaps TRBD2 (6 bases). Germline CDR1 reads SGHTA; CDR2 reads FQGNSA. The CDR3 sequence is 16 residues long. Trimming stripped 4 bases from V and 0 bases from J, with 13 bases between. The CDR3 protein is CASSSYRTISYNEQFF. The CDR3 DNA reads TGTGCCAGCAGCTCATACCGGACTATCTCCTACAATGAGCAGTTCTTC.

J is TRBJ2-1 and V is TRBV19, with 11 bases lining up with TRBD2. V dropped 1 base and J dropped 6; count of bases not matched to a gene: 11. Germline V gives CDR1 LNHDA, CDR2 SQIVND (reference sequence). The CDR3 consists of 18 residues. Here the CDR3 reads CASSIGAIAGGLGNEQFF. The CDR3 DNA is TGTGCCAGTAGTATAGGGGCTATAGCGGGAGGGCTTGGCAATGAGCAGTTCTTC.

This CDR3 reads CASSGGSKGKDTQYF. The CDR3 DNA follows: TGTGCCAGCAGCGGAGGGAGCAAAGGAAAGGATACGCAGTATTTT. The rearrangement joins TRBV27 to TRBJ2-3; the D gene is possibly TRBD2 (6 bases). The CDR3 is made up of 15 amino acids. The V end lost 6 bases, the J end lost 6 bases, and 19 bases lay between the germline ends. Germline V gives CDR1 MNHEY, CDR2 SMNVEV (reference sequence).

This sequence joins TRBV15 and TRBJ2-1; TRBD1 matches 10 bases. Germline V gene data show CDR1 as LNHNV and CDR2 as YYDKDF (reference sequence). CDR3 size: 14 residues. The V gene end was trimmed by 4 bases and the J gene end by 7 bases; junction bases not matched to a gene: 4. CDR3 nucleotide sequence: TGTGCCACCAGCACGGACAGGGGGTCAAATGAGCAGTTCTTC. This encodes CATSTDRGSNEQFF.